This T cell receptor beta chain was retrieved from a study of T cell responses to AZD1222 COVID-19 vaccine. TCRdb's copy holds only in-frame clones and misses some; the assay was immunoSEQ multiplex PCR. The sample contains about 86,000 clones, around 88% of which appear only once. Looked up from germline, CDR1 is LNHDA and CDR2 is SQIVND (reference sequence). The CDR3 extends over 15 amino acids. J was trimmed by 0 bases and V by 5 bases; bases with no gene match: 3. The specimen comprised peripheral blood, sampled on day 0 of MenACWY control vaccination. The clonotype was recovered from an adult in good health. The chain has TRBV19 and TRBJ1-4; 7 positions agree with TRBD1. The CDR3 nucleotides read TGTGCCAGTAGTGGACAGGACGCAACTAATGAAAAACTGTTTTTT. It translates to CASSGQDATNEKLFF.